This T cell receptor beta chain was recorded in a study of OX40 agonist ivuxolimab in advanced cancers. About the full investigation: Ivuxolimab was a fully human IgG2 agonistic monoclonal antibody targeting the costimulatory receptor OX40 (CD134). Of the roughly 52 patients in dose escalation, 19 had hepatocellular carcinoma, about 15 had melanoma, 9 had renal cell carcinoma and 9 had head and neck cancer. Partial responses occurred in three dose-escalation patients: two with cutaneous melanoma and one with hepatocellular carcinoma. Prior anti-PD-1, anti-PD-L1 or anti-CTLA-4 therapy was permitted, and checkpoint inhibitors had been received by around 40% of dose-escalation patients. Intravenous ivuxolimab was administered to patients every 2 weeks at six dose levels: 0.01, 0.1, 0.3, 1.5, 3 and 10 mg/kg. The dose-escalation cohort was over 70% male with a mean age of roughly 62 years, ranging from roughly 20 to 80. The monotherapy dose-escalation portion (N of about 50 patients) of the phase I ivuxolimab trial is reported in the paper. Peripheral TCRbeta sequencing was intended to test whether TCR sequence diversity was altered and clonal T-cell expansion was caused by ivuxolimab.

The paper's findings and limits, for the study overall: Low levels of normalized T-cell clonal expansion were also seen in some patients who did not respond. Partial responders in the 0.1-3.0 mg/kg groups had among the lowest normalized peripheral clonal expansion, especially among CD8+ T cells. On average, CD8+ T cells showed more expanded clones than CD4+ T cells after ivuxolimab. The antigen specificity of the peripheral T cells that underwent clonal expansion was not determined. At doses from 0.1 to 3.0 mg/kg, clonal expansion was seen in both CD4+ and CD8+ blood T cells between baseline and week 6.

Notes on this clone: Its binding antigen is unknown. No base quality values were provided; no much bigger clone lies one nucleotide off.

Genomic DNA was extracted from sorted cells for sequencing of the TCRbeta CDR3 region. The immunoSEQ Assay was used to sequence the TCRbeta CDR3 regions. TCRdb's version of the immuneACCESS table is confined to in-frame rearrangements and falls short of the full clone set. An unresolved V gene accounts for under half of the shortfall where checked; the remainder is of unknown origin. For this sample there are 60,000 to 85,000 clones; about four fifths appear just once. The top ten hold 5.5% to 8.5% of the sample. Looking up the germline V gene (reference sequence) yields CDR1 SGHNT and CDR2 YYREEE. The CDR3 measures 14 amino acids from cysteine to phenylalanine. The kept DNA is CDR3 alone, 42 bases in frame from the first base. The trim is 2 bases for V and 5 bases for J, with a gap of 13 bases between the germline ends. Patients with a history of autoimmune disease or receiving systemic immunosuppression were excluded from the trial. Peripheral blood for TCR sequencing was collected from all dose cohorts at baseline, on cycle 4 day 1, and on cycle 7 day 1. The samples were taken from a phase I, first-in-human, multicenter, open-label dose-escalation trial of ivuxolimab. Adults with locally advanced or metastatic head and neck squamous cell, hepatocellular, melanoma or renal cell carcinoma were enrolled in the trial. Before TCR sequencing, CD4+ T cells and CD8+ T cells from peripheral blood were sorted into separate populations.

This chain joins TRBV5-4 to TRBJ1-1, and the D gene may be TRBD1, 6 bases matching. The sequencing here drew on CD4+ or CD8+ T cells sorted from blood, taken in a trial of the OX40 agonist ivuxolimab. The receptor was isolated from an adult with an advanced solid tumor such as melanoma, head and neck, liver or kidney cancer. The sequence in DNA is TGTGCCAGCAGCTTTTGGGGGGCCGGGACTGAAGCTTTCTTT. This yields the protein CASSFWGAGTEAFF.